Included here is one T cell receptor beta chain sequence, with context. This specimen belongs to a study of T cells in localized non-small cell lung cancer. The table came from immunoSEQ multiplex PCR; TCRdb's copy has only in-frame clones and leaves some out. The table shows roughly 34,000 clones, with about nine tenths occurring only once. The CDR3 runs to 20 residues. The source was peripheral blood mononuclear cells, collected before any cancer treatment. The gene calls are TRBV21-1 and TRBJ2-7; the table's D call TRBD1 went unverified against the DNA. TRBV21-1 is flagged as a pseudogene. The TCR sequence derives from a man aged 40 to 70 with stage III lung adenocarcinoma. CDR3 DNA sequence: TGTGCCAGCATCCCGGCGTGGCCCAAACCCACAGGGATCCCTCTCTACGAGCAGTACTTC. Encoded protein: CASIPAWPKPTGIPLYEQYF.